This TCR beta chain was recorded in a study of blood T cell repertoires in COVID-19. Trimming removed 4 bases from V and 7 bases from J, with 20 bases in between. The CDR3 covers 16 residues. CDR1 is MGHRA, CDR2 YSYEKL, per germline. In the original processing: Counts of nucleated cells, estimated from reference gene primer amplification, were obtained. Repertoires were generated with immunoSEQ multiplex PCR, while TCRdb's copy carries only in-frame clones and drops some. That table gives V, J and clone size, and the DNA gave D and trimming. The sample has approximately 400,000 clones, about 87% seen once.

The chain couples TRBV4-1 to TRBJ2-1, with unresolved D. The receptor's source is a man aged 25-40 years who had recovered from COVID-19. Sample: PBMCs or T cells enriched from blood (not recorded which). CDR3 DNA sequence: TGCGCCAGCAGCCCTTATGGGCGAACCCTATTTAATGAGCAGTTCTTC. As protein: CASSPYGRTLFNEQFF.